This entry lists 5 T cell receptor beta chains sequenced from one sample in a study of PD-1 blockade in mismatch repair-deficient tumors. Generated by immunoSEQ multiplex PCR, the TCRdb table keeps only in-frame clones and is missing some. The data contain about 63,000 clones, approximately 88% of them singletons. The specimen comprised peripheral blood, sampled 52 weeks after starting pembrolizumab. These receptors were taken from an adult with mismatch repair-deficient cancer.

The count of this clone is one. CDR3 DNA: TGTGCCAGCAGTTTGACAGGGTACGAGCAGTACTTC. This encodes CASSLTGYEQYF. The chain couples TRBV6-6 to TRBJ2-7; TRBD1 matches at 7 bases. The CDR3 spans 12 residues. Trimming cost V 4 bases and J 4 bases; bases outside gene matches: 1. Germline assignment: CDR1 MNHNY and CDR2 SVGAGI (reference sequence).

The chain is built from TRBV7-9 and TRBJ2-5, with D possibly matching TRBD1 (5 bases). Trimming cost V 0 bases and J 4 bases, with 9 bases left between them. Germline values: CDR1 SEHNR, CDR2 FQNEAQ (reference sequence). This CDR3 has 14 amino acids. This CDR3 reads CASSLAGRVETQYF. CDR3 in DNA: TGTGCCAGCAGCTTAGCGGGCAGGGTAGAGACCCAGTACTTC.

This clone has a single count. The chain joins TRBV29-1 to TRBJ2-3, with D perhaps being TRBD1 or TRBD2 (5 bases each). Germline CDR1 SQVTM, CDR2 ANQGSEA. V was shortened by 3 bases and J by 1 base, with 11 bases between the two germline ends. The CDR3 is 14 amino acids. This CDR3 reads CSVEGWDGTDTQYF. The CDR3 DNA reads as TGCAGCGTTGAGGGGTGGGACGGCACAGATACGCAGTATTTT.

This chain uses TRBV7-9 with TRBJ2-2, with D tentatively TRBD2 (5 bases). The germline V gene has CDR1 SEHNR and CDR2 FQNEAQ (reference sequence). V was cut by 5 bases and J by 0 bases, with 7 bases left in between. This CDR3 is built from 14 residues. CDR3 in DNA: TGTGCCAGCAGCCGCGGGTCGAACACCGGGGAGCTGTTTTTT. This gives the protein CASSRGSNTGELFF.

This chain uses TRBV4-3 with TRBJ2-1; 11 bases are shared with TRBD2. Looked up from germline, CDR1 is LGHNA and CDR2 is YSLEER. With V trimmed by 3 bases and J by 3 bases, 4 bases remained unmatched. CDR3 size: 16 residues. CDR3 in amino acids: CASSHPGTSGYNEQFF. The CDR3 DNA reads TGCGCCAGCAGCCACCCCGGGACTAGCGGCTACAATGAGCAGTTCTTC.